This record concerns one T cell receptor (beta chain) sequence. Its antigen is unidentified. Assembly of TCR beta libraries relied on iRepertoire HTBI primers together with Arm-PCR of CDR3 regions. MiXCR, run by TCRdb on the multiplex PCR reads, gives a single entry per CDR3 protein. The sample includes over 500,000 distinct CDR3 sequences, about 15% of them seen just once. Regarding time point: newly diagnosed GD, antithyroid drugs for less than 3 months. Construction of the TCR library relied on RNA isolated from PBMCs. Graves' disease was diagnosed by American Thyroid Association guidelines. Germline V gene sequence: CDR1 LGHDT, CDR2 YNNKEL (reference sequence). The CDR3 contains 18 residues. The V end was cut by 1 base, the J end by 2 bases, with 15 bases between. The data stem from a study of regulatory T cells in long-lasting Graves disease. Study-wide points: New patients shared fewer public clonotypes (more than 850) than persistent patients did (more than 2,500).

These records were also assigned to another study, of T cells in Graves' hyperthyroidism and ophthalmopathy. In that study: If no ophthalmopathy progression occurred within 18 months, Graves' hyperthyroidism was stable.

Sequences were derived from peripheral blood mononuclear cells (PBMCs), sampled at new diagnosis, from a patient treated with antithyroid drugs. V and J are TRBV3-1 and TRBJ2-6, with unresolved D. This receptor was taken from a man between 18 and 29 years old with Graves disease. This CDR3 is CASSQGQLSLAGANVLTF. The DNA for the CDR3 is TGTGCCAGCAGCCAAGGGCAGCTAAGCCTGGCTGGGGCCAACGTCCTGACTTTC.